The 9 T cell receptor beta chains below were found in one sample sequenced in a study of response to subunit inactivated influenza vaccine. TCRdb independently ran MiXCR on the RT-PCR reads; one entry per CDR3 protein. The profile shows 560,000 or so distinct CDR3 sequences, under 9% of them singletons. The specimen was PBMCs from blood, collected less than 25 months after vaccination. Receptor source: a man between 50 and 70 years old who received an inactivated influenza vaccine.

Points on this clonotype: Germline is not matched at one junction end, which may reflect a read error. The V gene is TRBV7-2, the J gene TRBJ2-4; 8 positions match TRBD2. The germline CDR1 and CDR2 sequences are SGHTA and FQGNSA. The CDR3 length is 11 residues. CDR3 residues: CASSRSGSASW. CDR3 DNA: TGTGCCAGCAGCAGGAGCGGGAGCGCGTCGTGG.

This chain joins TRBV6-2 or TRBV6-3 and TRBJ2-1, with 12 bases that match TRBD2. V lost 6 bases, J lost 6 bases, and 12 bases stayed unmatched. The CDR3 is 17 amino acids. Germline V gives CDR1 MNHEY, CDR2 SVGEGT. The DNA of the CDR3 is TGTGCCAGCAGCCTAGGATCTAGCGGGAGGGTCCCCAATGAGCAGTTCTTC. Translating gives CASSLGSSGRVPNEQFF.

The CDR3 is CASSIGDRYNEQFF. The CDR3 coding sequence is TGTGCCAGTAGTATAGGGGACCGTTACAATGAGCAGTTCTTC. This chain links TRBV19 with TRBJ2-1; possibly TRBD1 or TRBD2 for D (5 bases each). V was trimmed by 1 base and J by 4 bases, leaving 8 bases between them. Germline CDR1 is LNHDA and CDR2 is SQIVND (reference sequence). The CDR3 has 14 amino acids.

The table lists this clonotype with a few counts. The genes are TRBV5-1 and TRBJ2-2; tentatively, D is TRBD2 (6 bases). The germline gives CDR1 SGHRS, CDR2 YFSETQ. V was pared by 7 bases and J by 1 base, with 8 bases between. The CDR3 is 13 amino acids. Here the CDR3 reads CASGSGNTGELFF. In DNA, the CDR3 is TGCGCCAGCGGTAGCGGGAACACCGGGGAGCTGTTTTTT.

V usage is TRBV29-1 and J usage is TRBJ2-3, with TRBD2 identical over 13 bases. In germline, CDR1 is SQVTM, CDR2 ANQGSEA. With V trimmed by 1 base and J by 4 bases, 5 bases remained unmatched. The CDR3 totals 16 residues. The CDR3, as DNA: TGCAGCGTTGAAGGGACTAGCGGGAGAAAGGCAGATACGCAGTATTTT. Protein: CSVEGTSGRKADTQYF.

This clonotype was picked up a small number of times. The chain uses TRBV24-1 and TRBJ2-5; 9 bases map to TRBD1. The CDR3 extends over 15 amino acids. Unmatched junction bases numbered 7, after V lost 4 bases and J lost 5 bases. Looked up from germline, CDR1 is KGHDR and CDR2 is SFDVKD. CDR3 sequence (DNA): TGTGCCACCAGTGACCGCGGGACAGGGATCGAGACCCAGTACTTC. It encodes CATSDRGTGIETQYF.

This clonotype was detected a few times. The V call is TRBV5-1, the J call TRBJ1-6; 7 nucleotides agree with TRBD1. The germline CDR1 and CDR2 sequences are SGHRS and YFSETQ. V was pared by 4 bases and J by 10 bases, with 8 bases of the junction left unmatched. This CDR3 has 14 residues. The CDR3, as DNA: TGCGCCAGCAGCCTGGGACAGAATCACTCACCCCTCCACTTT. This codes for CASSLGQNHSPLHF.

This chain connects TRBV6-2 or TRBV6-3 to TRBJ2-7, with 7 bases matching TRBD1. The CDR3 runs 12 residues. Losses at the gene ends were 10 bases for V and 3 bases for J; bases not matched to a gene: 6. Germline CDR1 reads MNHEY; CDR2 reads SVGEGT. The CDR3 here is CATQRDSYEQYF. As DNA, the CDR3 is TGTGCCACCCAAAGGGACAGCTACGAGCAGTACTTC.

This clonotype came up a few times. The rearrangement uses TRBV11-2 and TRBJ2-3; TRBD2 aligns across 12 bases. V lost 3 bases, J lost 10 bases, and 14 bases stayed unmatched. There are 17 residues in the CDR3. The V gene's germline CDR1 is SGHAT and CDR2 FQNNGV. CDR3 sequence reads: CASSFSSASGRASPQYF. The DNA for the CDR3 is TGTGCCAGCAGCTTTAGTTCGGCTAGCGGGAGGGCCAGCCCGCAGTATTTT.